The 5 T cell receptor beta chains listed next were all sequenced from one sample in a study of CD4 T cells in relation to SARS-CoV-2 and coronaviruses. The unexposed donors gave CD4+ T cells in about 2010-2019, prior to COVID-19. Isolation of CD4+ T cells took place after approximately 11 days in culture. The table came from immunoSEQ multiplex PCR; TCRdb's copy has only in-frame clones and leaves some out. The table has about 29,000 clones, about 75% seen once. Their antigens remain unidentified. The specimen sequenced was CD4+ T cells from PBMCs, cultured in vitro. These receptors were collected from a human donor in good health.

The table lists this clone with a count of one. V is TRBV5-1 and J is TRBJ2-5; D ambiguous. The V and J ends lost 4 bases and 5 bases respectively, with 3 bases between them. In germline, CDR1 is SGHRS, CDR2 YFSETQ. CDR3 length equals 10 residues. CDR3 amino acids: CASSGETQYF. The CDR3 DNA is TGCGCCAGCAGCGGGGAGACCCAGTACTTC. Drawing the rest from reference TRBV5-1 and TRBJ2-5, the complete variable domain is KAGVTQTPRYLIKTRGQQVTLSCSPISGHRSVSWYQQTPGQGLQFLFEYFSETQRNKGNFPGRFSGRQFSNSRSEMNVSTLELGDSALYLCASSGETQYFGPGTRLLVL.

This sequence joins TRBV2 and TRBJ2-7, with 9 nucleotides matching TRBD1. Trimming cost V 5 bases and J 7 bases; bases outside gene matches: 6. Germline V CDR1 and CDR2: SNHLY, FYNNEI. CDR3 length: 13 residues. CDR3 nucleotides: TGTGCCAGCAGTAACAGGGGGCGAGGGGAGCAGTACTTC. Its protein is CASSNRGRGEQYF.

The chain is built from TRBV4-3 and TRBJ2-5, with D uncertain. Germline CDR1 and CDR2: LGHNA and YSLEER. V dropped 1 base and J dropped 1 base, with 19 bases sitting between them. The CDR3 totals 18 residues. CDR3 amino acids: CASSQAYSQPLSQETQYF. CDR3 DNA: TGCGCCAGCAGCCAAGCCTATTCCCAACCGCTATCCCAAGAGACCCAGTACTTC.

This clone appeared a few times. The rearrangement uses TRBV5-8 and TRBJ2-5; 8 positions agree with TRBD1. Germline-derived CDR1 and CDR2 are SGHTS and YDEGEE. With V trimmed by 5 bases and J by 5 bases, 2 bases remained unmatched. CDR3 length equals 12 residues. CDR3 sequence: CASRYRGETQYF. CDR3 in DNA: TGTGCCAGCAGATACAGGGGGGAGACCCAGTACTTC.

The V and J genes are TRBV29-1 and TRBJ2-3, with TRBD2 identical over 10 bases. With V trimmed by 3 bases and J by 6 bases, 6 bases remained unmatched. Germline CDR1 is SQVTM and CDR2 is ANQGSEA. CDR3 length: 14 amino acids. The DNA for the CDR3 is TGCAGCGTTGAGGGTAGCGGGGGGATGGATACGCAGTATTTT. The encoded protein is CSVEGSGGMDTQYF.